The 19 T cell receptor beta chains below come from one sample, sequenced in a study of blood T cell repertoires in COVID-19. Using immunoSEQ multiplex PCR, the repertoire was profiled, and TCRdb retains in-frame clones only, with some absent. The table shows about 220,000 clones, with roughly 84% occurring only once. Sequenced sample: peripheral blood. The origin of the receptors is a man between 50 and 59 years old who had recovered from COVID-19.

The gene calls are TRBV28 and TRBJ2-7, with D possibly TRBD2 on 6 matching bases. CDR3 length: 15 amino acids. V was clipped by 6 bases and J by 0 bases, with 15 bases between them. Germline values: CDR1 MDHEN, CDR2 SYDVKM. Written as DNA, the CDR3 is TGTGCCAGCAGCCCCGGGGGAGGAAGCTCCTACGAGCAGTACTTC. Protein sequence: CASSPGGGSSYEQYF.

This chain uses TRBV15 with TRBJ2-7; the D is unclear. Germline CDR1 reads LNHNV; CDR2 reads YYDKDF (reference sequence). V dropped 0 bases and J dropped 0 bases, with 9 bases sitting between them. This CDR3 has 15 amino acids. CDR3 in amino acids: CATSRDRRSSYEQYF. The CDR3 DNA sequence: TGTGCCACCAGCAGAGATCGACGGAGCTCCTACGAGCAGTACTTC.

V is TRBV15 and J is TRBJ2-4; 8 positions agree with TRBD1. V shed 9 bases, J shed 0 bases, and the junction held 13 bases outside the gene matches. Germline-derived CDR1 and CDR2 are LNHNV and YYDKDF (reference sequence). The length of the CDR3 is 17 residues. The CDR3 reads CATKDRVGPLAKNIQYF. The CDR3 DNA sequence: TGTGCCACTAAGGACAGGGTAGGACCTCTAGCCAAAAACATTCAGTACTTC.

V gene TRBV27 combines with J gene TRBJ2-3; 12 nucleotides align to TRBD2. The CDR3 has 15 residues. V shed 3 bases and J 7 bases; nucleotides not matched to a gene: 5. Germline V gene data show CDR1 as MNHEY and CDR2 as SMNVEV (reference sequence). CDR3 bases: TGTGCCAGCAGTTTCTCTAGCGGGAGGGTCCATACGCAGTATTTT. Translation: CASSFSSGRVHTQYF.

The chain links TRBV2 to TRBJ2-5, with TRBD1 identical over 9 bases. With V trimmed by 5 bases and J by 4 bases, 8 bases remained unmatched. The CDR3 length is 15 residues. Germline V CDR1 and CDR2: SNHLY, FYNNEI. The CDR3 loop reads CASSPGTGMLETQYF. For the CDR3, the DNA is TGTGCCAGCAGTCCCGGGACAGGGATGTTAGAGACCCAGTACTTC.

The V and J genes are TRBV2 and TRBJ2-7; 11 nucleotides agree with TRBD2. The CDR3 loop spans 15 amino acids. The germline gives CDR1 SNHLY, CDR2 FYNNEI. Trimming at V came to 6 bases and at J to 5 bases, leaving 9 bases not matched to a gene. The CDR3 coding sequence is TGTGCCAGCAGCGAACTAGCGGGAGTGGCCCACGAGCAGTACTTC. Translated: CASSELAGVAHEQYF. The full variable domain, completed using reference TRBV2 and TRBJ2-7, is EPEVTQTPSHQVTQMGQEVILRCVPISNHLYFYWYRQILGQKVEFLVSFYNNEISEKSEIFDDQFSVERPDGSNFTLKIRSTKLEDSAMYFCASSELAGVAHEQYFGPGTRLTVT.

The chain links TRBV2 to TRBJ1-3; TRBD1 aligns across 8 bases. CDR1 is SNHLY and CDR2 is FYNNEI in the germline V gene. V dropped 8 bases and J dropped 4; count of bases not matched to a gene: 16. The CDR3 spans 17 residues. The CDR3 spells CASAGGQVVFIGNTIYF. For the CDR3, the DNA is TGTGCCAGCGCTGGGGGACAGGTGGTTTTTATAGGAAACACCATATATTTT.

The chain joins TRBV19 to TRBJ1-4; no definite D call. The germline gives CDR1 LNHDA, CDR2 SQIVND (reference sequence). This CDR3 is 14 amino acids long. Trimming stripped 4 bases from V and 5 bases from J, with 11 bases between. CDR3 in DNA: TGTGCCAGTAGTAAACTCACGGTGAATGAAAAACTGTTTTTT. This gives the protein CASSKLTVNEKLFF.

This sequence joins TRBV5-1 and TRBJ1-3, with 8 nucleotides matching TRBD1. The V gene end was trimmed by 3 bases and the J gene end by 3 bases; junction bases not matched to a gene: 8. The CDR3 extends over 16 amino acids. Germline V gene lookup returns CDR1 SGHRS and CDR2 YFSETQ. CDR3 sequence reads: CASSSGTGTGGNTIYF. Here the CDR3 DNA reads TGCGCCAGCAGCTCTGGGACAGGAACGGGTGGAAACACCATATATTTT.

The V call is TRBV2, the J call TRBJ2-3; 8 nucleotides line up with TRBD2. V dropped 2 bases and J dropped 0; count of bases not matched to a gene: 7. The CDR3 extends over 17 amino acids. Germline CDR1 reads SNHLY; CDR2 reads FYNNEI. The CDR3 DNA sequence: TGTGCCAGCAGTGAACGTCGTAGCGGGACTAGCACAGATACGCAGTATTTT. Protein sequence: CASSERRSGTSTDTQYF. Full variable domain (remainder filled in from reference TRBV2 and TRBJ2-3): EPEVTQTPSHQVTQMGQEVILRCVPISNHLYFYWYRQILGQKVEFLVSFYNNEISEKSEIFDDQFSVERPDGSNFTLKIRSTKLEDSAMYFCASSERRSGTSTDTQYFGPGTRLTVL.

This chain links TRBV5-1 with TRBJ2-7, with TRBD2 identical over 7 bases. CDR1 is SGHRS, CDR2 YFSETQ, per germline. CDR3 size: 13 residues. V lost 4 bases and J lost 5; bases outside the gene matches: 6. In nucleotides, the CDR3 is TGCGCCAGCAGCCGCGGGAGACGGGACGAGCAGTACTTC. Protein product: CASSRGRRDEQYF.

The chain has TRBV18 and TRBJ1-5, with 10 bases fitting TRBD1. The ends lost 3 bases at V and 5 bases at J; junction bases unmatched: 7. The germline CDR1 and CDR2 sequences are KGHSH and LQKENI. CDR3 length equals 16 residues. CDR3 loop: CASSPRDRGVDQPQHF. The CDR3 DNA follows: TGTGCCAGCTCACCTAGGGACAGGGGCGTAGATCAGCCCCAGCATTTT. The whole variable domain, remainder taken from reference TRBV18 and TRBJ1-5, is NAGVMQNPRHLVRRRGQEARLRCSPMKGHSHVYWYRQLPEEGLKFMVYLQKENIIDESGMPKERFSAEFPKEGPSILRIQQVVRGDSAAYFCASSPRDRGVDQPQHFGDGTRLSIL.

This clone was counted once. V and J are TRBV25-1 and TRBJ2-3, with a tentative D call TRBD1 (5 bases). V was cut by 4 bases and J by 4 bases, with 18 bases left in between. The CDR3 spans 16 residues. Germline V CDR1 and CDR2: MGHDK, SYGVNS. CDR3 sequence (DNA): TGTGCCAGCAGTGGTATCGGTCGTCTACAGGCAGATACGCAGTATTTT. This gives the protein CASSGIGRLQADTQYF.

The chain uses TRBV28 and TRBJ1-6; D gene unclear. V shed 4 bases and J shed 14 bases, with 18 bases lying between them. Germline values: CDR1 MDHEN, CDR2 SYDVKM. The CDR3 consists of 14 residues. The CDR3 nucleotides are TGTGCCAGCAGTTCAAAACACCCCCCCTTGTCCCTCCACTTT. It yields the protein CASSSKHPPLSLHF.

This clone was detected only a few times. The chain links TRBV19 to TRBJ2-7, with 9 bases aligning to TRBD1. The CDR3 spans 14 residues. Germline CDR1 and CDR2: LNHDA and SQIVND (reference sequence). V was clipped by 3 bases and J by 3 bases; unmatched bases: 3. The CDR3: CASSMRDRDYEQYF. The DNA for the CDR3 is TGTGCCAGTAGTATGAGGGACAGGGACTACGAGCAGTACTTC.

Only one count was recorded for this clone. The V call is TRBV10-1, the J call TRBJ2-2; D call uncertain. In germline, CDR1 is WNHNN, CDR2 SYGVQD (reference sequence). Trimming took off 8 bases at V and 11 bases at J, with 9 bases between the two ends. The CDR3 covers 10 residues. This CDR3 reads CASEEGELFF. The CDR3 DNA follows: TGCGCCAGCGAGGAAGGAGAGCTGTTTTTT.

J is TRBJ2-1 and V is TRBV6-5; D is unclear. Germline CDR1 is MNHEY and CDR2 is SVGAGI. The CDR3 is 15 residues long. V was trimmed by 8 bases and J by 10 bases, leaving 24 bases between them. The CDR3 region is CASGSDGTATREQFF. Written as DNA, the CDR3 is TGTGCCAGCGGGTCCGATGGTACGGCCACCAGGGAGCAGTTCTTC.

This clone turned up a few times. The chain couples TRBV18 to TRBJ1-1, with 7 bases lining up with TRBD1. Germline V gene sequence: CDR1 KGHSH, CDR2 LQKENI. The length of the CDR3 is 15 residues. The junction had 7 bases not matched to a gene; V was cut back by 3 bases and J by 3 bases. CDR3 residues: CASSPLDRRDTEAFF. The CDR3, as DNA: TGTGCCAGCTCACCCTTGGACAGGAGAGACACTGAAGCTTTCTTT.

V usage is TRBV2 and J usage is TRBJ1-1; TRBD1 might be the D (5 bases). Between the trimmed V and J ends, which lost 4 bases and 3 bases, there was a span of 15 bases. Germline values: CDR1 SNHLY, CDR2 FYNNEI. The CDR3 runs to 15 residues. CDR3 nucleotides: TGTGCCAGCAGTGGCGCACGGGGGGTTCACACTGAAGCTTTCTTT. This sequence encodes CASSGARGVHTEAFF. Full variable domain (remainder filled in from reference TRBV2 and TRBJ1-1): EPEVTQTPSHQVTQMGQEVILRCVPISNHLYFYWYRQILGQKVEFLVSFYNNEISEKSEIFDDQFSVERPDGSNFTLKIRSTKLEDSAMYFCASSGARGVHTEAFFGQGTRLTVV.